The following is a TCR beta chain sequence with its context. Germline lookup yields CDR1 SGHDN and CDR2 FVKESK. V lost 1 base and J lost 0, with 12 bases in between. The CDR3 has 16 amino acids. The data derive from a study of identical twins. Template switching created a universal primer site, and the cDNA included unique molecular identifiers. TCRdb reanalysed the 5' RACE reads using MiXCR and keeps one entry per CDR3 protein. The sample carries around 480,000 distinct CDR3 sequences, 13% to 15% recorded once. All of the donors were Caucasians in good health. These data also featured in a second study, about yellow fever vaccine responses in identical twins.

V usage is TRBV14 and J usage is TRBJ2-5; possible D gene TRBD2, 5 bases. The sequenced sample consisted of CD4+ T cells sorted from blood. The receptor was isolated from a woman under 30 in good health. The CDR3 DNA reads as TGTGCCAGCAGCCAAGGATCGGGGATTTACCAAGAGACCCAGTACTTC. Amino acids: CASSQGSGIYQETQYF. The complete variable domain, with remaining parts taken from reference TRBV14 and TRBJ2-5, reads EAGVTQFPSHSVIEKGQTVTLRCDPISGHDNLYWYRRVMGKEIKFLLHFVKESKQDESGMPNNRFLAERTGGTYSTLKVQPAELEDSGVYFCASSQGSGIYQETQYFGPGTRLLVL.